The 4 T cell receptor beta chains reported below all come from one sample, sequenced in a study of T cells in Graves' hyperthyroidism and ophthalmopathy. There were TCR beta CDR3 regions amplified from RNA transcripts. HTBI primers drove first-round RT-PCR of the TCR CDR3. One entry per CDR3 protein results from TCRdb running MiXCR on the multiplex PCR reads. The table records 470,000 or so distinct CDR3 sequences, around 20% of them present only once. Sequences were obtained from blood. Receptors originate from a man younger than 35 with Graves' hyperthyroidism.

This clonotype was counted many times. The genes are TRBV7-8 and TRBJ2-7, with D hard to call. This CDR3 is built from 13 residues. Germline-derived CDR1 and CDR2 are SGHVS and FQNEAQ. With 5 bases removed from V and 2 bases from J, the gap between germline ends came to 10 bases. CDR3 sequence (DNA): TGTGCCAGCAGCGTCCGAAGGGCCTACGAGCAGTACTTC. This sequence encodes CASSVRRAYEQYF. The full variable domain, in which reference TRBV7-8 and TRBJ2-7 provide the parts outside the CDR3, is GAGVSQSPRYKVAKRGQDVALRCDPISGHVSLFWYQQALGQGPEFLTYFQNEAQLDKSGLPSDRFFAERPEGSVSTLKIQRTQQEDSAVYLCASSVRRAYEQYFGPGTRLTVT.

This clonotype showed up many times. The chain joins TRBV5-1 to TRBJ2-5; possibly TRBD1 for D (6 bases). The CDR3 extends over 13 amino acids. Germline V lookup: CDR1 SGHRS, CDR2 YFSETQ. Trimming pared 5 bases from V and 4 bases from J, leaving 12 bases between. CDR3 in DNA: TGCGCCAGCAGGCAGGGACAAGGAGAGACCCAGTACTTC. Translating gives CASRQGQGETQYF.

The J gene is TRBJ2-2, the V gene TRBV11-2; tentatively, D is TRBD1 or TRBD2 (5 bases each). Germline V CDR1 and CDR2: SGHAT, FQNNGV. The CDR3 has 15 amino acids. Trimming left V 6 bases short and J 0 bases short, with 11 bases between. The CDR3, as DNA: TGTGCCAGCAGACCGGGACGGTCGAACACCGGGGAGCTGTTTTTT. Protein: CASRPGRSNTGELFF.

This clonotype was recorded at least ten times. This chain uses TRBV6-5 with TRBJ1-2, with D uncertain. CDR3 length: 13 amino acids. Germline V lookup: CDR1 MNHEY, CDR2 SVGAGI. Trimming took 6 bases from V and 8 from J, leaving 16 bases between them. The CDR3 sequence is CASRPPRAVGYTF. In nucleotides, the CDR3 is TGTGCCAGCAGACCACCGAGGGCGGTCGGCTACACCTTC.